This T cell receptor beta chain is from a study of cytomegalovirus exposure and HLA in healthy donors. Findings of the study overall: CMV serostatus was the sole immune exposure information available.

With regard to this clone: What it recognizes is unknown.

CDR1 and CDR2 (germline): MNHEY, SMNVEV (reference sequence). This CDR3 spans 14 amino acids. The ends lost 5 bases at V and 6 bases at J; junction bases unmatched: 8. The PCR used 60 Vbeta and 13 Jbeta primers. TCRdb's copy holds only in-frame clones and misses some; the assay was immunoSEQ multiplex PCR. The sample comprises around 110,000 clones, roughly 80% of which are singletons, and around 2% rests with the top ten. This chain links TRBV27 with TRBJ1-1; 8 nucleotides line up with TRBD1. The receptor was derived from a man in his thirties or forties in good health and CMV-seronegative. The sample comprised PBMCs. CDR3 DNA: TGTGCCAGCAGTCGATCAGGGGGCCGGGCTGAAGCTTTCTTT. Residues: CASSRSGGRAEAFF.